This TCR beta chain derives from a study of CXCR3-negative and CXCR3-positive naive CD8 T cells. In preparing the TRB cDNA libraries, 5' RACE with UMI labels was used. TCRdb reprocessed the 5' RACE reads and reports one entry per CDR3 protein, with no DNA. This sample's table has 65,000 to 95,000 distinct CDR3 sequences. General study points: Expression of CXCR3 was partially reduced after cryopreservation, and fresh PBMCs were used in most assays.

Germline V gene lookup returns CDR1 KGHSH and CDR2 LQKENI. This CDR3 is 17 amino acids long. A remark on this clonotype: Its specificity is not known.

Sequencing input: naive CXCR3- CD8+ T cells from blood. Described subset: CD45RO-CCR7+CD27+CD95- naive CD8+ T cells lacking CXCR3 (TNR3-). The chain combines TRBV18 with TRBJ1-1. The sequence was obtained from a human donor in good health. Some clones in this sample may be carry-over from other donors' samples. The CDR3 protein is CASSQALLVNLGAEAFF.